Here is one T cell receptor (beta chain) with its context. This specimen comes from a study of blood T cell repertoires in COVID-19. Background on the study: Acute and convalescent COVID-19 samples came from the United States, Italy and Spain. The analysed material was cDNA or gDNA that came from T cells, B-cell-depleted T cells, or PBMCs.

The CDR3 sequence is 19 residues long. The V and J ends lost 2 bases and 4 bases, in that order; junction bases with no gene match: 16. Germline lookup yields CDR1 KGHSH and CDR2 LQKENI. In the authors' workflow: From reference gene primer amplification, estimates of nucleated cell counts were derived. Sequencing was performed with immunoSEQ multiplex PCR; in TCRdb, only in-frame clones are kept and a portion is missing. Clone size and V and J calls were adopted from that table, with D and trimming inferred from the DNA. The sample has roughly 300,000 clones; about four fifths are singletons. The source is a woman between 45 and 60 years old who had recovered from COVID-19. The rearrangement links TRBV18 to TRBJ1-2; 10 bases align to TRBD1. The sequenced sample was peripheral blood. The CDR3 protein is CASSPEFFHRTGGTYGYTF. DNA for the CDR3: TGTGCCAGCTCACCAGAATTTTTTCACCGGACAGGGGGGACCTATGGCTACACCTTC.